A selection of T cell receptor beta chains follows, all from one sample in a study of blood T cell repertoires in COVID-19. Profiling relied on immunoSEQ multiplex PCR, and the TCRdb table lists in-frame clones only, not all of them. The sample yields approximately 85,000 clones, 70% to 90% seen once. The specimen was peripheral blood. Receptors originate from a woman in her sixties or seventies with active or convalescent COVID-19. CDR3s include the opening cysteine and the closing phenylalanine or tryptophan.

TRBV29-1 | CSVEAGTGDTDTQYF
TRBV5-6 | CASSFRGGNYNEQFF
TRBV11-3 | CASSLGLQDTQYF
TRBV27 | CASSLLFDRDISYEQYF
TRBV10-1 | CASSSTGTLNNSPLHF
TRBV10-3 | CAISESQEYNEQFF
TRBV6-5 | CASSSYQGPQETQYF
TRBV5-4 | CASSFRQTTDTQYF
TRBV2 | CASSPGQISEKLFF
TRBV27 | CASSLAGLISYEQYF
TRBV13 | CASSFGQKGNEQFF
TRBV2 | CASSELDEGGELFF
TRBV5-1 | CASSPRGPNTGELFF
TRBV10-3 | CAISSYNEQFF
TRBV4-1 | CASSQDRGNQPQHF
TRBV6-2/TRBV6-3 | CASTPWGGAEAFF
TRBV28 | CASSGGGVYGYTF
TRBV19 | CASSPGPGETYGYTF
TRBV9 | CASGRSGTFVQETQYF